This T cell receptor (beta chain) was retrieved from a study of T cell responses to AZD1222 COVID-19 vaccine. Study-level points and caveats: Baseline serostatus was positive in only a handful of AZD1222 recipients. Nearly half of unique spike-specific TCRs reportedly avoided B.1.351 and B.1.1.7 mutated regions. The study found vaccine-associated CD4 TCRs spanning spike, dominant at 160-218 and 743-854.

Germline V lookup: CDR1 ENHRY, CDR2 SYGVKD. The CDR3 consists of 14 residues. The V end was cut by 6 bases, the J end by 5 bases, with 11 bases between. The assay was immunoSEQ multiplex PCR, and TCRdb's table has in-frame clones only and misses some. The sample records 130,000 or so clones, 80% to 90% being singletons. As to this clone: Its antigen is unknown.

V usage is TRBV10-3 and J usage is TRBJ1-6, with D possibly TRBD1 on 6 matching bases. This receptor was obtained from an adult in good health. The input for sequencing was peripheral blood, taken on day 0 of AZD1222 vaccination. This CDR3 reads CAIRQGRDNSPLHF. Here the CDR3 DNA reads TGTGCCATCAGACAGGGTAGGGATAATTCACCCCTCCACTTT.